The 27 T cell receptor beta chains listed next were all sequenced from one sample in a study of blood T cell repertoires in COVID-19 (dated by TCRdb to about 2020). The method was the immunoSEQ multiplex PCR assay. TCRdb's version of the immuneACCESS table is confined to in-frame rearrangements and falls short of the full clone set. An unresolved V gene accounts for under half of the shortfall where checked; the remainder is of unknown origin. The sample has roughly 100,000 clones on record, about four fifths of them singletons. The ten top clones hold 14% of the sample. Sequencing was done on a sample of peripheral blood. The receptors were sampled from a woman between 55 and 75 years old with acute or convalescent COVID-19.

This clone came up a few times. The rearrangement joins TRBV15 to TRBJ1-1; 7 nucleotides match TRBD1. V gave up 3 bases and J gave up 4 bases; unmatched junction bases: 5. CDR1 and CDR2 from the germline V gene are LNHNV and YYDKDF (reference sequence). The CDR3 extends over 14 amino acids. In DNA, the CDR3 is TGTGCCACCAGCAGGTACTCAGGGGGCACTGAAGCTTTCTTT. Its protein product is CATSRYSGGTEAFF.

This clone was observed a few times. The gene calls are TRBV5-1 and TRBJ2-1; D is perhaps TRBD1 (5 bases). Trimming removed 3 bases at V and 0 bases at J, with 16 bases between. Per the germline V gene, CDR1 is SGHRS and CDR2 is YFSETQ. The CDR3 consists of 17 residues. Here the CDR3 DNA reads TGCGCCAGCAGCTCCCGAAGGGGATGGAGCTCCTACAATGAGCAGTTCTTC. It specifies CASSSRRGWSSYNEQFF.

V and J are TRBV7-8 and TRBJ2-5, with D uncertain. The CDR3 extends over 16 amino acids. V lost 3 bases and J lost 4, with 18 bases in between. CDR1 and CDR2 (germline): SGHVS, FQNEAQ. In nucleotides, the CDR3 is TGTGCCAGCAGCTTTAATTTTGGCTCTCTAGGAGAGACCCAGTACTTC. This codes for CASSFNFGSLGETQYF.

The chain has TRBV30 and TRBJ2-4, with 11 nucleotides matching TRBD1. This CDR3 contains 12 residues. V lost 8 bases, J lost 6 bases, and 3 bases stayed unmatched. CDR1 and CDR2 (germline): GTSNPN, SVGIG (reference sequence). The chain's CDR3 is CAGGQGGNIQYF. The CDR3 nucleotides are TGTGCCGGGGGACAGGGGGGAAACATTCAGTACTTC.

The rearrangement links TRBV5-1 to TRBJ2-3; 7 bases are a match to TRBD2. The germline V gene has CDR1 SGHRS and CDR2 YFSETQ. CDR3 length: 15 residues. With 2 bases clipped from V and 4 bases from J, the junction kept 7 bases outside the gene matches. DNA for the CDR3: TGCGCCAGCAGCTTTGCGGGGGTGGTGGCAGATACGCAGTATTTT. This translates into CASSFAGVVADTQYF.

This sequence joins TRBV6-1 and TRBJ2-7; possible D gene TRBD2, 5 bases. The CDR3 sequence is 14 residues long. Germline V lookup: CDR1 MNHNS, CDR2 SASEGT. V was cut by 3 bases and J by 0 bases, with 9 bases left in between. CDR3 residues: CASSEGDLSYEQYF. The CDR3 coding sequence is TGTGCCAGCAGTGAGGGAGATCTCTCCTACGAGCAGTACTTC.

V is TRBV7-9 and J is TRBJ2-3, with D possibly TRBD2 on 6 matching bases. The CDR3 runs to 16 residues. Germline V CDR1 and CDR2: SEHNR, FQNEAQ (reference sequence). Trimming removed 5 bases at V and 3 bases at J, with 18 bases between. CDR3 in amino acids: CASSPRLSGPTDTQYF. CDR3 DNA: TGTGCCAGCAGCCCTCGGTTGAGCGGGCCTACAGATACGCAGTATTTT. Complete variable domain (other parts from reference TRBV7-9 and TRBJ2-3): DTGVSQNPRHKITKRGQNVTFRCDPISEHNRLYWYRQTLGQGPEFLTYFQNEAQLEKSRLLSDRFSAERPKGSFSTLEIQRTEQGDSAMYLCASSPRLSGPTDTQYFGPGTRLTVL.

The chain has TRBV5-1 and TRBJ1-3; D is ambiguous. The V gene lost 4 bases and the J gene lost 1 base, with 9 bases spanning the gap. The CDR3 sequence is 14 residues long. Germline lookup yields CDR1 SGHRS and CDR2 YFSETQ. The CDR3 loop is CASSPRISGNTIYF. In DNA, the CDR3 is TGCGCCAGCAGCCCTAGGATTTCTGGAAACACCATATATTTT.

This sequence joins TRBV4-1 and TRBJ2-3; the D gene is possibly TRBD1 (7 bases). Germline lookup yields CDR1 MGHRA and CDR2 YSYEKL. Between the trimmed V and J ends, which lost 2 bases and 4 bases, there was a span of 10 bases. CDR3 length: 14 amino acids. The CDR3, as DNA: TGCGCCAGCAGCCAACTCAGGGGGGCAGATACGCAGTATTTT. Its protein is CASSQLRGADTQYF.

The chain employs TRBV28 and TRBJ2-3; D is undetermined. The germline gives CDR1 MDHEN, CDR2 SYDVKM. The V end was cut by 5 bases, the J end by 0 bases, with 18 bases between. This CDR3 comprises 17 residues. The CDR3 sequence is CASSPNLIIVSTDTQYF. CDR3 bases: TGTGCCAGCAGTCCAAACTTGATCATAGTAAGCACAGATACGCAGTATTTT.

The gene calls are TRBV27 and TRBJ1-4; 9 bases agree with TRBD1. The J segment lost 7 bases and the V segment lost 10 bases, leaving 10 bases of the junction unmatched. Looked up from germline, CDR1 is MNHEY and CDR2 is SMNVEV (reference sequence). This CDR3 region has 14 residues. The CDR3 is CATGMGTGTEKLFF. CDR3 nucleotide sequence: TGTGCCACCGGGATGGGGACAGGGACTGAAAAACTGTTTTTT.

As regards this clone: This CDR3 is missing its conserved last phenylalanine or tryptophan, likely due to a read error. The limits of the CDR3 on the DNA are not certain, so only TCRdb's listed CDR3 is given. This sequence joins TRBV21-1 and TRBJ1-2; the DNA was not compared with TRBD1, the D call given in the table. TRBV21-1 is a pseudogene locus. The CDR3 is 12 amino acids in total, end residues counted. The CDR3 reads CASSPPPGQSPS.

This sequence joins TRBV5-5 and TRBJ2-1; 8 bases agree with TRBD1. This CDR3 contains 15 residues. The germline V gene encodes CDR1 SGHKS and CDR2 YYEKEE (reference sequence). Trimming removed 7 bases from V and 8 bases from J; junction bases left unmatched: 14. CDR3 nucleotide sequence: TGTGCCAGCTTGCCGGACAGGGCTATTGTCTATGAGCAGTTCTTC. This gives the protein CASLPDRAIVYEQFF.

In the case of this clone: Different DNA sequences within this sample yield the same CDR3. The V gene is TRBV29-1, the J gene TRBJ2-3, with 8 positions matching TRBD2. The CDR3 extends over 12 amino acids. CDR1 and CDR2 (germline): SQVTM, ANQGSEA. The J segment lost 5 bases and the V segment lost 2 bases, leaving 0 bases of the junction unmatched. The DNA of the CDR3 is TGCAGCGTTGAACGGGAGGGAGATACGCAGTATTTT. The encoded protein is CSVEREGDTQYF.

V is TRBV2 and J is TRBJ2-3; D not certain. This CDR3 region has 13 residues. From germline, CDR1 is SNHLY and CDR2 FYNNEI. Between the trimmed V and J ends, which lost 7 bases and 2 bases, there was a span of 10 bases. The CDR3 protein is CASTKESTDTQYF. The CDR3 DNA is TGTGCCAGCACCAAAGAGTCCACAGATACGCAGTATTTT.

The chain has TRBV15 and TRBJ2-2; D unresolved. The CDR3 is 14 amino acids. The V end lost 0 bases, the J end lost 4 bases, and 6 bases lay between the germline ends. From germline, CDR1 is LNHNV and CDR2 YYDKDF (reference sequence). CDR3 sequence reads: CATSRDRSTGELFF. The CDR3 nucleotides are TGTGCCACCAGCAGAGACAGAAGCACCGGGGAGCTGTTTTTT. Full variable domain (outside the CDR3, taken from reference TRBV15 and TRBJ2-2): DAMVIQNPRYQVTQFGKPVTLSCSQTLNHNVMYWYQQKSSQAPKLLFHYYDKDFNNEADTPDNFQSRRPNTSFCFLDIRSPGLGDTAMYLCATSRDRSTGELFFGEGSRLTVL.

The chain joins TRBV6-6 to TRBJ1-2; TRBD1 might be the D (5 bases). CDR1 and CDR2 from the germline V gene are MNHNY and SVGAGI (reference sequence). V was pared by 2 bases and J by 7 bases, with 8 bases between. This CDR3 contains 12 residues. The CDR3 is CASSYQDSGYTF. The DNA of the CDR3 is TGTGCCAGCAGTTACCAAGACAGTGGCTACACCTTC.

The chain links TRBV5-1 to TRBJ1-2; TRBD1 is a possible D gene (5 bases). Germline CDR1 SGHRS, CDR2 YFSETQ. This CDR3 has 14 amino acids. The V and J ends lost 4 bases and 3 bases respectively, with 13 bases between them. CDR3 bases: TGCGCCAGCAGCCCAATGACAGATGACTATGGCTACACCTTC. It specifies CASSPMTDDYGYTF. Variable domain in full (rest from reference TRBV5-1 and TRBJ1-2): KAGVTQTPRYLIKTRGQQVTLSCSPISGHRSVSWYQQTPGQGLQFLFEYFSETQRNKGNFPGRFSGRQFSNSRSEMNVSTLELGDSALYLCASSPMTDDYGYTFGSGTRLTVV.

J is TRBJ2-3 and V is TRBV7-2, with 14 bases identical to TRBD2. This CDR3 region has 19 residues. The V gene end was trimmed by 5 bases and the J gene end by 0 bases; junction bases not matched to a gene: 10. Looked up from germline, CDR1 is SGHTA and CDR2 is FQGNSA. CDR3 residues: CASSPHGTSGGPSTDTQYF. The DNA for the CDR3 is TGTGCCAGCAGCCCGCATGGGACTAGCGGGGGCCCTAGCACAGATACGCAGTATTTT.

The J gene is TRBJ2-1, the V gene TRBV2; no definite D call. Germline V gives CDR1 SNHLY, CDR2 FYNNEI. The CDR3 covers 15 residues. Trimming removed 3 bases at V and 0 bases at J, with 9 bases between. Written as DNA, the CDR3 is TGTGCCAGCAGTGAGAGCCGATACTCCTACAATGAGCAGTTCTTC. Protein: CASSESRYSYNEQFF.

The chain is built from TRBV6-4 and TRBJ2-1; TRBD1 agrees at 8 bases. V was clipped by 4 bases and J by 7 bases; unmatched bases: 6. The germline V gene encodes CDR1 MRHNA and CDR2 SNTAGT. The CDR3 runs 14 residues. The chain's CDR3 is CASSARQGWNEQFF. As DNA, the CDR3 is TGTGCCAGCAGTGCCCGACAGGGGTGGAATGAGCAGTTCTTC.

The table lists this clone with a few counts. This chain connects TRBV4-2 to TRBJ2-7, with TRBD2 identical over 13 bases. Germline loops: CDR1 LGHNA, CDR2 YNFKEQ. CDR3 length equals 16 residues. V shed 1 base, J shed 7 bases, and the junction held 7 bases outside the gene matches. CDR3 bases: TGTGCCAGCAGCCAAGTACTAGCGGGAGGGCCTGAAGAGCAGTACTTC. This sequence encodes CASSQVLAGGPEEQYF.

V and J are TRBV6-5 and TRBJ2-3, with 7 bases matching TRBD1. Trimming took 6 bases from V and 3 from J; bases not matched to a gene: 6. The CDR3 extends over 14 amino acids. Per the germline V gene, CDR1 is MNHEY and CDR2 is SVGAGI. Written as DNA, the CDR3 is TGTGCCAGCAGCAGGACAGGACAGACAGATACGCAGTATTTT. This sequence encodes CASSRTGQTDTQYF.

This clone was counted only a few times. The chain is built from TRBV11-2 and TRBJ1-1; possibly TRBD1 for D (5 bases). The germline V gene encodes CDR1 SGHAT and CDR2 FQNNGV. The CDR3 loop spans 15 amino acids. Trimming stripped 5 bases from V and 0 bases from J, with 13 bases between. The CDR3 DNA sequence: TGTGCCAGCAGCGCGACAGTTTCGATGAACACTGAAGCTTTCTTT. Translating it yields CASSATVSMNTEAFF.

The chain uses TRBV6-5 and TRBJ1-6; 9 bases match TRBD1. J was trimmed by 10 bases and V by 6 bases; bases with no gene match: 7. CDR1 and CDR2 from the germline V gene are MNHEY and SVGAGI. The CDR3 spans 14 residues. CDR3 in DNA: TGTGCCAGCAGCCGGGACAGGGTGCAGTCACCCCTCCACTTT. Its protein product is CASSRDRVQSPLHF.

V and J are TRBV19 and TRBJ2-3, with D unclear. The CDR3 loop spans 12 amino acids. Germline CDR1 reads LNHDA; CDR2 reads SQIVND (reference sequence). The ends were cut back, 5 bases at V and 4 bases at J, with 7 bases in the middle. In DNA, the CDR3 is TGTGCCAGTAGTCAGTATGCAGATACGCAGTATTTT. As protein: CASSQYADTQYF.

The chain joins TRBV9 to TRBJ2-1; unclear D gene. The CDR3 loop spans 15 amino acids. CDR1 is SGDLS and CDR2 is YYNGEE in the germline V gene. Trimming left V 1 base short and J 0 bases short, with 8 bases between. CDR3 protein: CASSVRGSSYNEQFF. CDR3 DNA: TGTGCCAGCAGCGTAAGAGGTAGCTCCTACAATGAGCAGTTCTTC.